This T cell receptor (beta chain) was profiled in a study of early T cells in non-severe SARS-CoV-2 infection. About the study: The sequenced material was bulk RNA from unsorted whole blood, and its chains were unpaired. Findings and caveats of the study: VDJdb matching favored anti-spike CD8 responses, missing private and CD4 specificities.

Individual cDNA molecules each received unique molecular identifiers attached to them. TCRdb reprocessed the 5' RACE reads with MiXCR, giving one entry per CDR3 protein. This sample has tens of thousands of distinct CDR3 sequences, with 5.6% found just once. This clonotype was seen only a few times. What it binds is unknown. The V end lost 0 bases, the J end lost 5 bases, and 8 bases lay between the germline ends. This CDR3 comprises 13 residues. Germline V gene sequence: CDR1 SGHRS, CDR2 YFSETQ. The V gene is TRBV5-1, the J gene TRBJ2-5; D remains unclear. The sequenced material came from whole blood. The receptor was derived from an adult who was a healthcare worker with PCR-confirmed SARS-CoV-2 infection or an uninfected control (not recorded which). The CDR3 region has the DNA TGCGCCAGCAGCTTGGTTCTTTGGGAGACCCAGTACTTC. Translating it yields CASSLVLWETQYF.